These T cell receptor beta chains were read from a single sample in a study of cytomegalovirus exposure and HLA in healthy donors. Method: immunoSEQ multiplex PCR; TCRdb's copy keeps in-frame clones and lacks some. The sample shows under 200,000 clones, roughly 74% of them seen only once. Sequencing was performed on PBMCs. These receptors were collected from a woman in her 30s in good health and CMV-seronegative. Each CDR3 is given with its conserved first and last residue. D genes are given only for firm matches. Expanded clones are given a class, and other clones once, few, many or no size at all.

TGTGCCAGCAGCCCCGGGACAGGGATTAACTATGGCTACACCTTC CASSPGTGINYGYTF TRBJ1-2 TRBD1 TRBV7-2 .
TGTGCCAGCAGCCTGGGGACAGTCTTCTACGAGCAGTACTTC CASSLGTVFYEQYF TRBJ2-7 TRBD1 TRBV5-8 few
TGTGCCAGCAGCTTAACCGGGGAATATGGCTACACCTTC CASSLTGEYGYTF TRBJ1-2 . TRBV11-2 once
TGCGCCAGCAGCTTGGTGGGGGGACTAGCGGATGAGCAGTTCTTC CASSLVGGLADEQFF TRBJ2-1 TRBD2 TRBV5-1 .
TGTGCCAGCAGCCCTCCTCTCGGGACAGGGAGACCTTACGAGCAGTACTTC CASSPPLGTGRPYEQYF TRBJ2-7 TRBD1 TRBV7-6 .
TGTGCCAGCAGCTTAGGGAGGGTCAGCTCTGGAAACACCATATATTTT CASSLGRVSSGNTIYF TRBJ1-3 . TRBV11-2 .
TGTGCCAGCAGTTACGAAGGGGATCAGCCCCAGCATTTT CASSYEGDQPQHF TRBJ1-5 . TRBV6-6 .
TGTGCCAGTGCCCGGGGGGGGATGAATGAGCAGTTCTTC CASARGGMNEQFF TRBJ2-1 TRBD2 TRBV19 .
TGCGCCAGCAGCTTTAGCAGGGGAACGGGTAATGAAAAACTGTTTTTT CASSFSRGTGNEKLFF TRBJ1-4 . TRBV5-1 .
TGTGCCAGCACCAAAGGGGCAAAGGTGAACACTGAAGCTTTCTTT CASTKGAKVNTEAFF TRBJ1-1 . TRBV27 few
TGTGCTAGCAGCATGTGGACAGGGTTTGGGGCCGGGGAGCTGTTTTTT CASSMWTGFGAGELFF TRBJ2-2 TRBD1 TRBV7-7 once
TGTGCCAGCAGCTTAACCAACGAGAACTATGGCTACACCTTC CASSLTNENYGYTF TRBJ1-2 . TRBV7-3 few
TGCGCCAGCAGCCAAGTAAAGAGTGGTGGAAACACCATATATTTT CASSQVKSGGNTIYF TRBJ1-3 . TRBV4-3 .
TGCGCCAGCAGCATGGCCGGGACAGGGGGAATTGCTTTCTTT CASSMAGTGGIAFF TRBJ1-1 TRBD1 TRBV4-1 .
TGTGCCAGTAGTGAGCCGGGACACTTTTCCTACGAGCAGTACTTC CASSEPGHFSYEQYF TRBJ2-7 . TRBV19 .
TGCGCCAGCGCTGGGGGGGAGGTTAGCACAGATACGCAGTATTTT CASAGGEVSTDTQYF TRBJ2-3 TRBD2 TRBV10-2 few
TGTGCCAGTAGTGCGACAGGGACGTTCAGTCAGCCCCAGCATTTT CASSATGTFSQPQHF TRBJ1-5 TRBD1 TRBV19 .
TGTGCCAGCTCACCCTTGGACAGCTCTGGAAACACCATATATTTT CASSPLDSSGNTIYF TRBJ1-3 . TRBV18 .
TGTGCCAGCAGTTTCCCACCTCCGGGCGAGCAGTACTTC CASSFPPPGEQYF TRBJ2-7 . TRBV7-8 .
TGTGCCACCTCCCCGACAGGGGGATTACACGAGCAGTACTTC CATSPTGGLHEQYF TRBJ2-7 TRBD1 TRBV19 medium-sized
TGTGCCAGCAGCTTAGTTGGACAGGGGGCTTATGAGCAGTTCTTC CASSLVGQGAYEQFF TRBJ2-1 TRBD1 TRBV7-2 .
TGTGCCAGCGGGGGGGCCGACGGGACAGATACGCAGTATTTT CASGGADGTDTQYF TRBJ2-3 . TRBV7-9 few
TGTGCCAGTAGTATAGTCGGGATGTCGAACACTGAAGCTTTCTTT CASSIVGMSNTEAFF TRBJ1-1 . TRBV19 .
TGTGCCACCGGCAGGGTAATTGCGGGGACCGGGGAGCTGTTTTTT CATGRVIAGTGELFF TRBJ2-2 . TRBV15 .
TGTGCCAGCAGTACAACCTACAGTCAGCCCCAGCATTTT CASSTTYSQPQHF TRBJ1-5 . TRBV6-5 .
TGTGCCAGCAGCTTCCGGGACAGGGTCCCCTATGGCTACACCTTC CASSFRDRVPYGYTF TRBJ1-2 TRBD1 TRBV5-4 .
TGTGCCAGTAGTTCAGGACAGGGTGGTTACGAGCAGTACTTC CASSSGQGGYEQYF TRBJ2-7 TRBD1 TRBV19 .
TGTGCCAGCACAACCAGGGTCACTGAAGCTTTCTTT CASTTRVTEAFF TRBJ1-1 . TRBV28 .
TGTGCCAGCAGTTTTGGGACAGGGCCGGAAAAACTGTTTTTT CASSFGTGPEKLFF TRBJ1-4 TRBD1 TRBV27 .
TGTGCCAGCAGCATACCGGGACTACCTTCCAATGAGCAGTTCTTC CASSIPGLPSNEQFF TRBJ2-1 TRBD2 TRBV7-9 few
TGCGCCAGCAGCCAAACTAACTATGGTGGCTACACCTTC CASSQTNYGGYTF TRBJ1-2 . TRBV4-1 once
TGTGCCAGCAGCTTTTGGGCAGGGGTTGTCACCATATATTTT CASSFWAGVVTIYF TRBJ1-3 . TRBV12-1 few
TGTGCCAGCAGCGTAGCAGCAGGGTTCGCAGATACGCAGTATTTT CASSVAAGFADTQYF TRBJ2-3 . TRBV9 .
TGTGCCAGCAGTGAAACCCTCGGACTAGCGACCTACGAGCAGTACTTC CASSETLGLATYEQYF TRBJ2-7 TRBD2 TRBV6-1 .
TGCAGCGTGTTTATAGGAAACACCATATATTTT CSVFIGNTIYF TRBJ1-3 . TRBV29-1 .
TGTGCCAGCAGTCTCGGACTTACCTCTAGCGAGCAGTACTTC CASSLGLTSSEQYF TRBJ2-7 . TRBV2 .